One sample yielded the 18 T cell receptor beta chains listed below, sequenced in a study of blood T cells in healthy people across ages. Together with a sample-barcoded 5' primer, a J-beta primer mix was included in a second PCR lasting about 7 to 11 cycles. Each CDR3 protein gets one entry after TCRdb re-called the 5' RACE reads with MiXCR. In the table there are hundreds of thousands of distinct CDR3 sequences, roughly 50% of which are singletons. The sample taken for sequencing was blood. Receptors were obtained from a man between 40 and 49 years old in good health.

The rearrangement joins TRBV4-3 to TRBJ2-1; 10 nucleotides agree with TRBD2. Unmatched junction bases numbered 9, after V lost 1 base and J lost 6 bases. CDR3 length: 17 residues. The germline gives CDR1 LGHNA, CDR2 YSLEER. CDR3 sequence: CASSQGSPGLASNEQFF. The CDR3 DNA reads as TGCGCCAGCAGCCAAGGTTCACCGGGACTAGCGTCCAATGAGCAGTTCTTC.

The sample holds one count of this clonotype. CDR3 loop: CAGRGAGGGSPLHF. CDR3 in DNA: TGTGCCGGAAGAGGGGCAGGGGGAGGTTCACCCCTCCACTTT. The chain couples TRBV7-2 to TRBJ1-6, with 7 bases matching TRBD1. The CDR3 runs 14 residues. Germline V gene lookup returns CDR1 SGHTA and CDR2 FQGNSA. V dropped 11 bases and J dropped 9; count of bases not matched to a gene: 13. Combining the CDR3 with reference TRBV7-2 and TRBJ1-6 gives the whole variable domain GAGVSQSPSNKVTEKGKDVELRCDPISGHTALYWYRQSLGQGLEFLIYFQGNSAPDKSGLPSDRFSAERTGGSVSTLTIQRTQQEDSAVYLCAGRGAGGGSPLHFGNGTRLTVT.

The chain links TRBV9 to TRBJ2-5; a weak D match, TRBD2 (7 bases). The length of the CDR3 is 14 residues. V dropped 2 bases and J dropped 5 bases, with 13 bases sitting between them. Germline V gene sequence: CDR1 SGDLS, CDR2 YYNGEE. The CDR3 loop is CASSVSGGWETQYF. In DNA form, the CDR3 reads TGTGCCAGCAGCGTTTCGGGGGGCTGGGAGACCCAGTACTTC.

The chain has TRBV19 and TRBJ2-1, with TRBD2 matching 8 bases. Unmatched junction bases numbered 8, after V lost 7 bases and J lost 3 bases. CDR1 and CDR2 (germline): LNHDA, SQIVND (reference sequence). The CDR3 totals 15 residues. CDR3 amino acids: CASNAPGLGYNEQFF. The CDR3 nucleotides are TGTGCCAGTAACGCTCCGGGACTAGGCTACAATGAGCAGTTCTTC.

The chain uses TRBV5-5 and TRBJ2-5; tentatively, D is TRBD2 (6 bases). Trimming cost V 5 bases and J 2 bases, with 10 bases left between them. The CDR3 is 13 amino acids. CDR1 is SGHKS and CDR2 is YYEKEE in the germline V gene (reference sequence). Written as DNA, the CDR3 is TGTGCCAGCAGGTTCCGGGGGCAAGAGACCCAGTACTTC. Translating it yields CASRFRGQETQYF.

This clonotype showed up just a few times. The chain recombines TRBV28 with TRBJ2-7; 12 nucleotides align to TRBD2. V lost 6 bases and J lost 1; bases outside the gene matches: 10. Germline CDR1 and CDR2: MDHEN and SYDVKM. The CDR3 consists of 17 residues. CDR3 coding DNA: TGTGCCAGCAGCAGACCCGGACTAGCGGGAAGTTCCTACGAGCAGTACTTC. Its translation is CASSRPGLAGSSYEQYF.

The CDR3 region has the DNA TGTGCCAGCAGCTTGGGGGGGGGGCACACAGATACGCAGTATTTT. It codes for CASSLGGGHTDTQYF. The chain employs TRBV7-2 and TRBJ2-3; TRBD2 is a possible D gene (7 bases). CDR1 is SGHTA and CDR2 is FQGNSA in the germline V gene. CDR3 length: 15 amino acids. V dropped 3 bases and J dropped 2 bases, with 12 bases sitting between them. Full variable domain (missing parts from reference TRBV7-2 and TRBJ2-3): GAGVSQSPSNKVTEKGKDVELRCDPISGHTALYWYRQSLGQGLEFLIYFQGNSAPDKSGLPSDRFSAERTGGSVSTLTIQRTQQEDSAVYLCASSLGGGHTDTQYFGPGTRLTVL.

Note on this clonotype: One end of the junction varies from germline; a read error may be responsible. The rearrangement links TRBV6-6 to TRBJ2-5; 13 nucleotides align to TRBD2. Germline CDR1 MNHNY, CDR2 SVGAGI (reference sequence). This CDR3 has 17 amino acids. The CDR3 region has the DNA TGTGCCAGCAATTACTTCGGACTAGCGGGAGTCGGAGAGACCCAGTACTTC. Encoded protein: CASNYFGLAGVGETQYF.

This clonotype was counted only a few times. V and J are TRBV12-3 or TRBV12-4 and TRBJ2-7; D call uncertain. V dropped 3 bases and J dropped 1 base, with 13 bases sitting between them. The length of the CDR3 is 15 residues. CDR3 in amino acids: CASSFAVGPSYEQYF. The CDR3 nucleotides are TGTGCCAGCAGTTTTGCGGTTGGTCCATCCTACGAGCAGTACTTC.

This clonotype appeared a single time. V gene TRBV20-1 combines with J gene TRBJ1-6, with D uncertain. Germline CDR1 reads DFQATT; CDR2 reads SNEGSKA (reference sequence). Trimming pared 8 bases from V and 3 bases from J, leaving 11 bases between. The CDR3 sequence is 13 residues long. The CDR3 reads CSSESSYNSPLHF. CDR3 bases: TGCAGTTCCGAGTCGAGCTATAATTCACCCCTCCACTTT.

The chain couples TRBV29-1 to TRBJ2-3; D is perhaps TRBD1 or TRBD2 (5 bases each). The germline CDR1 and CDR2 sequences are SQVTM and ANQGSEA. This CDR3 has 14 residues. V lost 6 bases and J 3 bases, leaving 16 bases between the germline ends. CDR3 DNA: TGCAGCGTCGACGGGGCCACTACTACAGATACGCAGTATTTT. It translates to CSVDGATTTDTQYF.

This clonotype has just one count. This chain links TRBV6-2 or TRBV6-3 with TRBJ2-7, with TRBD1 identical over 7 bases. V shed 6 bases and J 2 bases; nucleotides not matched to a gene: 7. Germline values: CDR1 MNHEY, CDR2 SVGEGT. CDR3 length: 14 amino acids. The CDR3 reads CASRPTTGAYEQYF. As DNA, the CDR3 is TGTGCCAGCAGACCTACCACAGGGGCCTACGAGCAGTACTTC.

The chain links TRBV28 to TRBJ1-1, with no clear D. Germline V gene data show CDR1 as MDHEN and CDR2 as SYDVKM. This CDR3 contains 14 residues. Trimming left V 4 bases short and J 1 base short, with 10 bases between. The CDR3, as DNA: TGTGCCAGCAGTTACGGCCCGAGGAACACTGAAGCTTTCTTT. Translating gives CASSYGPRNTEAFF.

This clonotype appeared a few times. The chain joins TRBV5-1 to TRBJ2-3; 7 bases are shared with TRBD1. In germline, CDR1 is SGHRS, CDR2 YFSETQ. After removal of 4 bases from V and 1 base from J, the junction contained 6 bases not matched to a gene. The CDR3 has 15 residues. DNA of the CDR3: TGCGCCAGCAGCAAAGGGACAGTCGGCACAGATACGCAGTATTTT. The encoded protein is CASSKGTVGTDTQYF. Full variable domain (outside the CDR3, taken from reference TRBV5-1 and TRBJ2-3): KAGVTQTPRYLIKTRGQQVTLSCSPISGHRSVSWYQQTPGQGLQFLFEYFSETQRNKGNFPGRFSGRQFSNSRSEMNVSTLELGDSALYLCASSKGTVGTDTQYFGPGTRLTVL.

V is TRBV27 and J is TRBJ2-7; D gene ambiguous. The germline gives CDR1 MNHEY, CDR2 SMNVEV (reference sequence). The CDR3 extends over 13 amino acids. The V end lost 2 bases, the J end lost 0 bases, and 5 bases lay between the germline ends. CDR3 DNA: TGTGCCAGCAGTTTAACTCGCTCCTACGAGCAGTACTTC. Its translation: CASSLTRSYEQYF.

The chain couples TRBV5-1 to TRBJ2-2; D is ambiguous. This CDR3 has 14 residues. The V end was cut by 1 base, the J end by 5 bases, with 9 bases between. Germline V gene sequence: CDR1 SGHRS, CDR2 YFSETQ. The CDR3 loop is CASSLISSTGELFF. The DNA for the CDR3 is TGCGCCAGCAGCTTGATATCTTCGACCGGGGAGCTGTTTTTT.

In this sample, this clonotype turned up many times. This chain joins TRBV20-1 and TRBJ2-3; TRBD2 aligns across 11 bases. CDR3 length equals 15 residues. V gave up 6 bases and J gave up 2 bases; unmatched junction bases: 7. CDR1 DFQATT and CDR2 SNEGSKA come from the germline V gene (reference sequence). CDR3 region: CSAGTSGRPTDTQYF. The CDR3, as DNA: TGCAGTGCAGGGACTAGCGGCCGACCCACAGATACGCAGTATTTT.

This chain uses TRBV9 with TRBJ2-1; D possibly corresponds to TRBD2 (5 bases). Trimming left V 3 bases short and J 3 bases short, with 13 bases between. Germline lookup yields CDR1 SGDLS and CDR2 YYNGEE. This CDR3 contains 15 residues. The CDR3 sequence: CASSAGSPLYNEQFF. The CDR3 nucleotides read TGTGCCAGCAGCGCGGGATCTCCGCTCTACAATGAGCAGTTCTTC.